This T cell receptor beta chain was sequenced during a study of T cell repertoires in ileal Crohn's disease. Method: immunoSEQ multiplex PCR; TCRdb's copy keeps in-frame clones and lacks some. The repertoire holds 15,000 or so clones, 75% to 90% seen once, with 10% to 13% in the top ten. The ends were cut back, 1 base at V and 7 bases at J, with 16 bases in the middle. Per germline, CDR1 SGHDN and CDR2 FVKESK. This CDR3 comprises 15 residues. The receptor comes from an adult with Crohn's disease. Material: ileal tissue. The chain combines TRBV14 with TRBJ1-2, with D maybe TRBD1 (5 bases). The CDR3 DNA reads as TGTGCCAGCAGCCAAGCGACAGCACATGGTGGTGGCTACACCTTC. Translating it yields CASSQATAHGGGYTF.